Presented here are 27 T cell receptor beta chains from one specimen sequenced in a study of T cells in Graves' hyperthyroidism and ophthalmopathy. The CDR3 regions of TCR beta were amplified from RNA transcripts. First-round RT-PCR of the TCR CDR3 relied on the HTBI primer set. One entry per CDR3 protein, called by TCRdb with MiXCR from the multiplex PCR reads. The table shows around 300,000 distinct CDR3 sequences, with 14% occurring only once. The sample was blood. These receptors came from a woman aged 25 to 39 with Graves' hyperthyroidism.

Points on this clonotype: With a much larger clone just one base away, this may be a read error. CDR3 region: CSTGRDRVHEQYF. CDR3 nucleotides: TGCAGTACAGGCCGGGACAGGGTCCACGAGCAGTACTTC. The V call is TRBV20-1, the J call TRBJ2-7; 9 nucleotides line up with TRBD1. Germline lookup yields CDR1 DFQATT and CDR2 SNEGSKA (reference sequence). Trimming took 8 bases from V and 5 from J; bases not matched to a gene: 10. There are 13 residues in the CDR3.

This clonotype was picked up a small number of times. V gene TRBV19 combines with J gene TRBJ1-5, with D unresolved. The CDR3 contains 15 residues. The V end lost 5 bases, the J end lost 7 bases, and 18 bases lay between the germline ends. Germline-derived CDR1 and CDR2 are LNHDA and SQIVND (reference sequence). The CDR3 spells CASSWLGSTGQPQHF. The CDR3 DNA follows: TGTGCCAGTAGTTGGCTAGGTTCGACGGGGCAGCCCCAGCATTTT.

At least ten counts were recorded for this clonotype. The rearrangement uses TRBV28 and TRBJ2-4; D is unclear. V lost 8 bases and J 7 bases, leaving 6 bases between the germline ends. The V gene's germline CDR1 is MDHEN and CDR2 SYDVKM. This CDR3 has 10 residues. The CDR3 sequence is CASRGNIQYF. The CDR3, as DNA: TGTGCCAGCCGAGGCAACATTCAGTACTTC.

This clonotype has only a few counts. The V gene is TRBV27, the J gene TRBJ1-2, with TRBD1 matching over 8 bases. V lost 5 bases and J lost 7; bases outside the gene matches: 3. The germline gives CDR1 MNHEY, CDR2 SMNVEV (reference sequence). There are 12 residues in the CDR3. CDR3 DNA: TGTGCCAGCAGTCGACAGGGGAGTGGCTACACCTTC. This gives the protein CASSRQGSGYTF.

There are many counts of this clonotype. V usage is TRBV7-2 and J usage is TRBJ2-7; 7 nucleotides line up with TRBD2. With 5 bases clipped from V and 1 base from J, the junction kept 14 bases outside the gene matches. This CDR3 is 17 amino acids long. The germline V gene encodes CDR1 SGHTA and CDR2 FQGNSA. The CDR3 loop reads CASSPWGLGTTSYEQYF. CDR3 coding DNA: TGTGCCAGCAGCCCGTGGGGACTGGGGACTACATCCTACGAGCAGTACTTC. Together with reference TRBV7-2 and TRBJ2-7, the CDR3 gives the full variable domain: GAGVSQSPSNKVTEKGKDVELRCDPISGHTALYWYRQSLGQGLEFLIYFQGNSAPDKSGLPSDRFSAERTGGSVSTLTIQRTQQEDSAVYLCASSPWGLGTTSYEQYFGPGTRLTVT.

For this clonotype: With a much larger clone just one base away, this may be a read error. The CDR3 sequence: CASRSSLIPYNEQFF. Written as DNA, the CDR3 is TGTGCCAGCAGATCCTCGCTAATCCCCTACAATGAGCAGTTCTTC. V usage is TRBV28 and J usage is TRBJ2-1; D call uncertain. The CDR3 is 15 residues long. V lost 6 bases, J lost 2 bases, and 14 bases lay in between. CDR1 and CDR2 (germline): MDHEN, SYDVKM.

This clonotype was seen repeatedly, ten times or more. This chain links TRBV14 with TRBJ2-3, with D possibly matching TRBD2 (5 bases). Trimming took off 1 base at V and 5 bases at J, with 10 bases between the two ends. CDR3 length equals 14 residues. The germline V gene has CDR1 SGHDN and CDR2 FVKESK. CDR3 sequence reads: CASSQGGFGDTQYF. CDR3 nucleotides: TGTGCCAGCAGCCAAGGAGGGTTTGGAGATACGCAGTATTTT.

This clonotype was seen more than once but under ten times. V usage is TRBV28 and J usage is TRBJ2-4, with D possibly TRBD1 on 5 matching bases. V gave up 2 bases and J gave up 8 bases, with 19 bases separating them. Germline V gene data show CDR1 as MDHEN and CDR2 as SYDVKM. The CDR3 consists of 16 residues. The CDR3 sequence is CASSLAGKGPKYIQYF. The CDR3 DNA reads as TGTGCCAGCAGTTTAGCAGGGAAAGGACCAAAGTACATTCAGTACTTC.

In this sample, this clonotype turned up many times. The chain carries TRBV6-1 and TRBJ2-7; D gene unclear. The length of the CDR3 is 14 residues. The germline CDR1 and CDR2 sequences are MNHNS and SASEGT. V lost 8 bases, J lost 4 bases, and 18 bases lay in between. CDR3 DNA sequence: TGTGCCAGCGTGTCTATCACGGGTGTATACGAGCAGTACTTC. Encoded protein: CASVSITGVYEQYF.

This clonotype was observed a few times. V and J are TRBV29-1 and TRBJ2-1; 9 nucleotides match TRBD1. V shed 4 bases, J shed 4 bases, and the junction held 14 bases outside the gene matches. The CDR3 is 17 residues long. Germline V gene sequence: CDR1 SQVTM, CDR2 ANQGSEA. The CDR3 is CSVGGTGSVPAYNEQFF. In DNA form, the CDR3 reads TGCAGCGTTGGGGGGACAGGGTCGGTCCCAGCGTACAATGAGCAGTTCTTC.

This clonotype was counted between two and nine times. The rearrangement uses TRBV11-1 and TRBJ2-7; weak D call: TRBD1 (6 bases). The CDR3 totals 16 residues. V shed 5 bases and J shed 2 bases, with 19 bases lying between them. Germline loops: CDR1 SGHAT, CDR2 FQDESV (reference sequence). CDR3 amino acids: CASSGPGTRQAYEQYF. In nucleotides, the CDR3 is TGTGCCAGCAGCGGACCAGGGACGAGACAGGCCTACGAGCAGTACTTC.

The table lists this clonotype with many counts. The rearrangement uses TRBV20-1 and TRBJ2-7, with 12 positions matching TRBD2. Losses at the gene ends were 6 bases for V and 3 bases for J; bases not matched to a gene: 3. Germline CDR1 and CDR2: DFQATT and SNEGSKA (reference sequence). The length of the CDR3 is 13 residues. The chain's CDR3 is CSARTSGIYEQYF. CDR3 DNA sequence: TGCAGTGCGAGGACTAGCGGGATCTACGAGCAGTACTTC.

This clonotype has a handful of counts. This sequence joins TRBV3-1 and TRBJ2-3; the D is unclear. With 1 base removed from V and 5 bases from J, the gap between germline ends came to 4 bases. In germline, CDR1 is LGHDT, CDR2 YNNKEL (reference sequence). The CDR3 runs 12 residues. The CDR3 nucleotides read TGTGCCAGCAGCCAAGCACTAGATACGCAGTATTTT. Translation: CASSQALDTQYF.

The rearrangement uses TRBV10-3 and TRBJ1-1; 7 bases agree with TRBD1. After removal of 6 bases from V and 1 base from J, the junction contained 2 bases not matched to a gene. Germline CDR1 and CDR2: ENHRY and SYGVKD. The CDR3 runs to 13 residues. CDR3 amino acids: CAIRDRKNTEAFF. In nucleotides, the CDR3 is TGTGCCATCAGGGACAGGAAGAACACTGAAGCTTTCTTT.

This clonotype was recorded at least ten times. CDR3 in amino acids: CASTGRGGGEQFF. The CDR3 DNA is TGTGCCAGCACGGGGCGGGGAGGTGGTGAGCAGTTCTTC. This chain connects TRBV2 to TRBJ2-1, with D tentatively TRBD2 (6 bases). Trimming shortened V by 7 bases and J by 9 bases, and 16 bases separated the two germline ends. The V gene's germline CDR1 is SNHLY and CDR2 FYNNEI. The CDR3 extends over 13 amino acids.

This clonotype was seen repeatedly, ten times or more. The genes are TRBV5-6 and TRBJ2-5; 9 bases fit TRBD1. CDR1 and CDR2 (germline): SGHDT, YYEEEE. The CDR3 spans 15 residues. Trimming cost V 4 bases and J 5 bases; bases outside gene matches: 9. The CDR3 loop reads CASSRVGQGRETQYF. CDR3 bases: TGTGCCAGCAGCAGAGTAGGACAGGGGAGGGAGACCCAGTACTTC.

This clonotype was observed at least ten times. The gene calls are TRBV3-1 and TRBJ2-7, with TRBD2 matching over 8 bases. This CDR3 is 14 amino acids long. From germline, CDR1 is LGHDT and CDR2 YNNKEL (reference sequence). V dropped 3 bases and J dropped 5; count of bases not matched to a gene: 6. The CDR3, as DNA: TGTGCCAGCAGCCAGAGCGGGAGAACCCACGAGCAGTACTTC. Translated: CASSQSGRTHEQYF.

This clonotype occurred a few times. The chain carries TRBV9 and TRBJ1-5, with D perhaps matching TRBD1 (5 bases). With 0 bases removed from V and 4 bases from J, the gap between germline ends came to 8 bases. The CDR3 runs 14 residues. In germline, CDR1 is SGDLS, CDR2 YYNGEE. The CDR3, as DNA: TGTGCCAGCAGCGTAGGAGGGGAGAATCAGCCCCAGCATTTT. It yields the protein CASSVGGENQPQHF.

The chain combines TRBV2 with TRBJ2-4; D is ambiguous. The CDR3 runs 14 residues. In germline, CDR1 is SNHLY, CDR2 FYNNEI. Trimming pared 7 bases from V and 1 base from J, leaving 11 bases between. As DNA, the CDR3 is TGTGCCAGCACTGGCCGCCTGGCCAAAAACATTCAGTACTTC. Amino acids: CASTGRLAKNIQYF.

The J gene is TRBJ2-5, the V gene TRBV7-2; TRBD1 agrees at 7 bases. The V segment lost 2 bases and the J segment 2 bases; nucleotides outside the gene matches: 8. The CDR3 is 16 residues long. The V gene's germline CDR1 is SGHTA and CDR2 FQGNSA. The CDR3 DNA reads TGTGCCAGCAGCTTACGTCCGAGGACAGGTCAAGAGACCCAGTACTTC. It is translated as CASSLRPRTGQETQYF.

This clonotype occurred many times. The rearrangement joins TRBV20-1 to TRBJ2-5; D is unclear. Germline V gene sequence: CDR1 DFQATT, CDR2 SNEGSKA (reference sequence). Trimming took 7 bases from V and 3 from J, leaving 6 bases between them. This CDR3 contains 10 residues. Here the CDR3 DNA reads TGCAGTGAGGCGAAAGAGACCCAGTACTTC. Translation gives CSEAKETQYF.

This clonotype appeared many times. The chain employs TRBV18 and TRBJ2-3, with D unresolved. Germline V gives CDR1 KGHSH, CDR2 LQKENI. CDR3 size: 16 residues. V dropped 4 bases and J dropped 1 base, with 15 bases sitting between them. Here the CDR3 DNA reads TGTGCCAGCTCACGACTCCCCCTCGACCGCACAGATACGCAGTATTTT. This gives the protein CASSRLPLDRTDTQYF.

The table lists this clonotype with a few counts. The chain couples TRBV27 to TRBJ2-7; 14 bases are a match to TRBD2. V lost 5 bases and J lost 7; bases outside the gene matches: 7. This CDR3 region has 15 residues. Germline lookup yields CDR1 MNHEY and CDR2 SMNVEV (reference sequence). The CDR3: CASSPGLAGGREQYF. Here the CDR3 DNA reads TGTGCCAGCAGTCCAGGACTAGCGGGAGGTCGGGAGCAGTACTTC.

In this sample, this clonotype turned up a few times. Here the CDR3 reads CSAQPYDSSYEQYF. CDR3 coding DNA: TGCAGTGCTCAGCCTTACGACAGCTCCTACGAGCAGTACTTC. This rearrangement joins TRBV29-1 to TRBJ2-7; a possible D gene is TRBD1 (5 bases). This CDR3 comprises 14 residues. Germline assignment: CDR1 SQVTM and CDR2 ANQGSEA.

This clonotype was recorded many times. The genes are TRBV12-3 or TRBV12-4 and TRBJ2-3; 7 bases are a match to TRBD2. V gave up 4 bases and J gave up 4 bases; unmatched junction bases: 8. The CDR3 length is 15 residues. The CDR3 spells CASSSGTSVPDTQYF. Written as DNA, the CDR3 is TGTGCCAGCAGTTCCGGAACTAGCGTCCCAGATACGCAGTATTTT.

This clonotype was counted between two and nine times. CDR3 DNA: TGTGCCAGCAGCGTTAGGACGGGCCTCTACAATGAGCAGTTCTTC. As protein: CASSVRTGLYNEQFF. The chain is built from TRBV9 and TRBJ2-1; no clear D gene. The CDR3 contains 15 residues. The V and J ends lost 2 bases and 3 bases respectively, with 12 bases between them. Germline V gene sequence: CDR1 SGDLS, CDR2 YYNGEE.

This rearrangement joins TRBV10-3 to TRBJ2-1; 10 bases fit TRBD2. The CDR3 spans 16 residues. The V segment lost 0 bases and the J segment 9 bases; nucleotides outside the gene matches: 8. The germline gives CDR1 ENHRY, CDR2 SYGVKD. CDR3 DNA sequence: TGTGCCATCAGTGAGTCCGTACTAGCGGGAAAGATTGAGCAGTTCTTC. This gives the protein CAISESVLAGKIEQFF.